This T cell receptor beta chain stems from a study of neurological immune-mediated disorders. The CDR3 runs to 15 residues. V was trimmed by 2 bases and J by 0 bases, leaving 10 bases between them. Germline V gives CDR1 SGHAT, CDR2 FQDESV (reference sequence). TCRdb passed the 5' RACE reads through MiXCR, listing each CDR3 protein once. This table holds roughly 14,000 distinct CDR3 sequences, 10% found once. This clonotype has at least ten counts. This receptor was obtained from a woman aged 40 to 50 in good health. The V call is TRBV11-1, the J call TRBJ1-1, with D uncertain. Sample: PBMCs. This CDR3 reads CASSLNSGVNTEAFF. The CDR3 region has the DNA TGTGCCAGCAGCTTAAACAGTGGGGTGAACACTGAAGCTTTCTTT. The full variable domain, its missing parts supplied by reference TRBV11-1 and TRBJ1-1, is EAEVAQSPRYKITEKSQAVAFWCDPISGHATLYWYRQILGQGPELLVQFQDESVVDDSQLPKDRFSAERLKGVDSTLKIQPAELGDSAMYLCASSLNSGVNTEAFFGQGTRLTVV.